The 9 T cell receptor beta chains below were found in one sample sequenced in a study of molecular identifiers for immune sequencing clone quantification. TCRdb itself ran the PCR reads through MiXCR, one entry per CDR3 protein. The table includes about 500,000 distinct CDR3 sequences, about 25% detected once. Material for sequencing was naive CD8+ T cells from blood, with Jurkat cell RNA spiked in. Subset specified: FACS-sorted CD8+CD4-CCR7+CD45RA+ naive T cells. These receptors all stem from a human donor in good health. Some libraries in this study had Jurkat cell RNA spiked in.

This clonotype was detected a few times. A much more abundant neighbour one base away suggests this may be a read error. This chain links TRBV7-2 with TRBJ2-5; D ambiguous. This CDR3 has 11 amino acids. The germline CDR1 and CDR2 sequences are SGHTA and FQGNSA. CDR3 DNA: TGTGCCAGCAGCACAAAAGAGCCCCAGTACTTC. This translates into CASSTKEPQYF.

The V and J genes are TRBV7-9 and TRBJ2-1; TRBD2 aligns across 8 bases. The CDR3 totals 16 residues. Germline V gives CDR1 SEHNR, CDR2 FQNEAQ (reference sequence). J gave up 4 bases and V 3 bases, and 8 bases lay outside the gene matches. The DNA for the CDR3 is TGTGCCAGCAGCTTCTTAGCGGGACCTCTATACAATGAGCAGTTCTTC. Translated: CASSFLAGPLYNEQFF. Variable domain in full (rest from reference TRBV7-9 and TRBJ2-1): DTGVSQNPRHKITKRGQNVTFRCDPISEHNRLYWYRQTLGQGPEFLTYFQNEAQLEKSRLLSDRFSAERPKGSFSTLEIQRTEQGDSAMYLCASSFLAGPLYNEQFFGPGTRLTVL.

V and J are TRBV27 and TRBJ2-7, with TRBD1 identical over 9 bases. The CDR3 has 14 residues. V shed 6 bases and J 3 bases; nucleotides not matched to a gene: 6. The V gene's germline CDR1 is MNHEY and CDR2 SMNVEV (reference sequence). The CDR3 DNA reads TGTGCCAGCAGCCCACAGGGGGCAAACTACGAGCAGTACTTC. This sequence encodes CASSPQGANYEQYF.

J is TRBJ1-4 and V is TRBV6-2 or TRBV6-3; D gene ambiguous. The CDR3 is 14 amino acids. Germline V gives CDR1 MNHEY, CDR2 SVGEGT. V dropped 7 bases and J dropped 7 bases, with 16 bases sitting between them. CDR3 region: CASTHKSTPEKLFF. CDR3 coding DNA: TGTGCCAGCACCCATAAGTCGACACCTGAAAAACTGTTTTTT.

Concerning this clonotype itself: At one boundary the junction diverges from the germline segment, which might be a read error. V usage is TRBV9 and J usage is TRBJ2-7, with D possibly being TRBD2 (6 bases). Germline CDR1 and CDR2: SGDLS and YYNGEE. This CDR3 is 13 amino acids long. CDR3 DNA: TGTGCCAGCAGCGTATTCGGGGGAAGCGAGCAGTGCTTC. Amino acid sequence: CASSVFGGSEQCF.

This clonotype was picked up many times. This chain uses TRBV13 with TRBJ2-3, with D perhaps matching TRBD2 (6 bases). CDR3 length: 15 amino acids. Germline CDR1 and CDR2: PRHDT and FYEKMQ (reference sequence). Trimming shortened V by 6 bases and J by 0 bases, and 13 bases separated the two germline ends. CDR3 in amino acids: CASSGGAASTDTQYF. CDR3 DNA sequence: TGTGCCAGCAGTGGAGGGGCCGCAAGCACAGATACGCAGTATTTT. The variable domain in full, with the rest retrieved from reference TRBV13 and TRBJ2-3, is AAGVIQSPRHLIKEKRETATLKCYPIPRHDTVYWYQQGPGQDPQFLISFYEKMQSDKGSIPDRFSAQQFSDYHSELNMSSLELGDSALYFCASSGGAASTDTQYFGPGTRLTVL.

The chain recombines TRBV19 with TRBJ2-7; no clear D. V was cut by 5 bases and J by 2 bases, with 10 bases left in between. This CDR3 contains 13 residues. Germline V CDR1 and CDR2: LNHDA, SQIVND (reference sequence). The CDR3 loop is CASSAPNPYEQYF. The CDR3 nucleotides read TGTGCCAGTAGTGCCCCGAATCCCTACGAGCAGTACTTC.

The J gene is TRBJ2-2, the V gene TRBV9; D gene ambiguous. Germline V CDR1 and CDR2: SGDLS, YYNGEE. The CDR3 is 16 residues long. Trimming removed 0 bases at V and 0 bases at J, with 9 bases between. CDR3 nucleotide sequence: TGTGCCAGCAGCGTAGCTGGGAATTCGAACACCGGGGAGCTGTTTTTT. Protein sequence: CASSVAGNSNTGELFF. The full variable domain, completed using reference TRBV9 and TRBJ2-2, is DSGVTQTPKHLITATGQRVTLRCSPRSGDLSVYWYQQSLDQGLQFLIQYYNGEERAKGNILERFSAQQFPDLHSELNLSSLELGDSALYFCASSVAGNSNTGELFFGEGSRLTVL.

This clonotype has more than one count but fewer than ten. The chain has TRBV27 and TRBJ2-1; the D is unclear. V was cut by 2 bases and J by 5 bases, with 4 bases left in between. In germline, CDR1 is MNHEY, CDR2 SMNVEV (reference sequence). The CDR3 runs to 12 residues. The CDR3 region is CASSLSHNEQFF. CDR3 DNA sequence: TGTGCCAGCAGTTTAAGCCACAATGAGCAGTTCTTC.